Shown below are 24 T cell receptor beta chains from a single sample sequenced in a study of T cell responses to AZD1222 COVID-19 vaccine. Profiling relied on immunoSEQ multiplex PCR, and the TCRdb table lists in-frame clones only, not all of them. The sample carries approximately 100,000 clones, almost 90% recorded once. Sequenced material: peripheral blood, taken on day 0 of AZD1222 vaccination. The receptor source for this set is an adult in good health.

The chain recombines TRBV10-3 with TRBJ2-3; 10 nucleotides align to TRBD2. The CDR3 loop spans 15 amino acids. Unmatched junction bases numbered 8, after V lost 6 bases and J lost 5 bases. Germline CDR1 ENHRY, CDR2 SYGVKD. DNA of the CDR3: TGTGCCATCAGGGCCCAACTAGCGGGAAAAGATACGCAGTATTTT. Translation: CAIRAQLAGKDTQYF.

V usage is TRBV9 and J usage is TRBJ2-7; D is perhaps TRBD1 (6 bases). Trimming cost V 3 bases and J 9 bases, with 16 bases left between them. The CDR3 consists of 13 residues. The V gene's germline CDR1 is SGDLS and CDR2 YYNGEE. DNA of the CDR3: TGTGCCAGCAGCGCGGGACAACCCTCAGGGCAGTACTTC. Translating gives CASSAGQPSGQYF.

This clone was observed once. The junction departs from the called germline gene at one end, perhaps through a read error. The genes are TRBV7-7 and TRBJ2-1; 7 positions match TRBD2. Germline V gene sequence: CDR1 SSHAT, CDR2 FNYEAQ (reference sequence). The CDR3 length is 16 residues. This chain's CDR3 is CASSTGVSSGYNEQFF. For the CDR3, the DNA is TGTGCTAGCAGCACGGGGGTGTCTAGCGGATACAATGAGCAGTTCTTC.

A few counts support this clone. The rearrangement links TRBV27 to TRBJ1-5; TRBD1 aligns across 9 bases. This CDR3 has 15 amino acids. Germline V lookup: CDR1 MNHEY, CDR2 SMNVEV (reference sequence). Trimming at V came to 3 bases and at J to 6 bases, leaving 6 bases not matched to a gene. The CDR3 DNA is TGTGCCAGCAGTTTCCAGGGACAGGGCGGTCAGCCCCAGCATTTT. Translated: CASSFQGQGGQPQHF.

This clone was counted between two and nine times. The chain recombines TRBV6-6 with TRBJ2-2, with D maybe TRBD2 (5 bases). V was pared by 4 bases and J by 0 bases, with 9 bases between. The CDR3 is made up of 15 amino acids. Germline lookup yields CDR1 MNHNY and CDR2 SVGAGI (reference sequence). CDR3 bases: TGTGCCAGCAGTTCGAGTAGCGCGAACACCGGGGAGCTGTTTTTT. This codes for CASSSSSANTGELFF.

This clone was found once. J is TRBJ2-5 and V is TRBV27; no firm D call. The CDR3 is made up of 16 amino acids. Trimming left V 0 bases short and J 9 bases short, with 20 bases between. Germline CDR1 MNHEY, CDR2 SMNVEV (reference sequence). The CDR3 here is CASSLSVPAVSGAQYF. For the CDR3, the DNA is TGTGCCAGCAGTTTATCGGTCCCGGCTGTTTCTGGGGCCCAGTACTTC.

CDR3 sequence (DNA): TGTGCCAGTAGAAGGGGGAATGAGCAGTTCTTC. The encoded protein is CASRRGNEQFF. The V gene is TRBV19, the J gene TRBJ2-1; a possible D gene is TRBD1 (6 bases). Germline V CDR1 and CDR2: LNHDA, SQIVND (reference sequence). V gave up 6 bases and J gave up 7 bases, with 7 bases separating them. The CDR3 contains 11 residues.

This sequence joins TRBV28 and TRBJ2-3, with D possibly being TRBD1 (6 bases). Germline V gene data show CDR1 as MDHEN and CDR2 as SYDVKM. Deletions cut 2 bases from V and 0 bases from J, with 12 bases between. The CDR3 has 16 amino acids. This CDR3 reads CASSLVQGLSTDTQYF. CDR3 in DNA: TGTGCCAGCAGTTTAGTACAGGGTCTCAGCACAGATACGCAGTATTTT.

A single count supports this clone. The chain couples TRBV27 to TRBJ2-7; D remains unclear. With 2 bases removed from V and 3 bases from J, the gap between germline ends came to 11 bases. Germline CDR1 reads MNHEY; CDR2 reads SMNVEV (reference sequence). This CDR3 spans 14 amino acids. The CDR3 DNA is TGTGCCAGCAGTTTAAACGGCAGACACTACGAGCAGTACTTC. It specifies CASSLNGRHYEQYF.

The V and J genes are TRBV5-1 and TRBJ2-2; 7 nucleotides line up with TRBD1. Germline CDR1 is SGHRS and CDR2 is YFSETQ. V lost 4 bases to trimming and J lost 5 bases; unmatched junction nucleotides: 8. The CDR3 is 15 amino acids. CDR3 sequence reads: CASSTGDLITGELFF. The CDR3 DNA sequence: TGCGCCAGCAGCACAGGGGACCTTATTACCGGGGAGCTGTTTTTT.

The chain uses TRBV27 and TRBJ2-5; 11 positions match TRBD2. Trimming took 8 bases from V and 5 from J; bases not matched to a gene: 4. CDR1 and CDR2 (germline): MNHEY, SMNVEV (reference sequence). The CDR3 extends over 13 amino acids. The CDR3: CASGSGRGETQYF. CDR3 nucleotides: TGTGCCAGCGGTAGCGGGAGGGGCGAGACCCAGTACTTC.

The CDR3 nucleotides read TGTGCCAGCAGGGGAGCTAAAGAGAAAGCTTTCTTT. Amino acids: CASRGAKEKAFF. V and J are TRBV7-9 and TRBJ1-1; D gene unclear. The CDR3 covers 12 residues. CDR1 SEHNR and CDR2 FQNEAQ come from the germline V gene (reference sequence). V gave up 6 bases and J gave up 9 bases, with 14 bases separating them.

This clone appeared a few times. This chain's CDR3 is CASSQDITGGASYGYTF. CDR3 nucleotides: TGCGCCAGCAGCCAAGATATCACAGGGGGCGCGAGCTATGGCTACACCTTC. This chain links TRBV4-3 with TRBJ1-2; 9 nucleotides align to TRBD1. Germline CDR1 LGHNA, CDR2 YSLEER. Germline trimming cut 0 bases from V and 4 bases from J; bases unmatched to any gene: 9. The length of the CDR3 is 17 residues.

This rearrangement joins TRBV7-2 to TRBJ2-3; 8 nucleotides match TRBD1. Germline V gene data show CDR1 as SGHTA and CDR2 as FQGNSA. This CDR3 is built from 14 residues. V lost 3 bases and J lost 4; bases outside the gene matches: 3. The chain's CDR3 is CASSLGQAPDTQYF. The CDR3 DNA follows: TGTGCCAGCAGCTTGGGACAGGCCCCAGATACGCAGTATTTT.

This clone was observed a single time. The genes are TRBV28 and TRBJ2-1; TRBD2 agrees at 11 bases. The CDR3 is 16 residues long. Germline CDR1 is MDHEN and CDR2 is SYDVKM. Losses at the gene ends were 5 bases for V and 2 bases for J; bases not matched to a gene: 5. The CDR3 sequence: CASSLPSGRPYNEQFF. The CDR3 DNA is TGTGCCAGCAGTCTGCCTAGCGGGAGGCCCTACAATGAGCAGTTCTTC.

The V call is TRBV11-2, the J call TRBJ2-7; the match to TRBD2 covers 9 bases. Germline V gene sequence: CDR1 SGHAT, CDR2 FQNNGV. The CDR3 is 19 amino acids. J lost 1 base, V lost 2 bases, and 15 bases had no gene match. The CDR3 bases are TGTGCCAGCAGCTTAAAAACCTTTCCCTCGCTAGCGGGATCCTACGAGCAGTACTTC. Translated, it gives CASSLKTFPSLAGSYEQYF.

The rearrangement joins TRBV2 to TRBJ2-5; a weak D match, TRBD1 (6 bases). The CDR3 covers 13 residues. V gave up 2 bases and J gave up 5 bases, with 9 bases separating them. Germline V CDR1 and CDR2: SNHLY, FYNNEI. The CDR3 here is CASSEFQGETQYF. The CDR3 DNA reads as TGTGCCAGCAGTGAATTCCAGGGGGAGACCCAGTACTTC.

This rearrangement joins TRBV4-1 to TRBJ1-2, with D possibly being TRBD1 (6 bases). In germline, CDR1 is MGHRA, CDR2 YSYEKL. V was cut by 3 bases and J by 0 bases, with 11 bases left in between. This CDR3 is 15 amino acids long. Here the CDR3 DNA reads TGCGCCAGCAGCCAGTCACAGGGAGCTAACTATGGCTACACCTTC. Protein sequence: CASSQSQGANYGYTF.

This clone is a singleton in its sample. The germline gene is not matched at one end of the junction; a read error may be the cause. The V gene is TRBV7-7, the J gene TRBJ2-5; D is possibly TRBD1 or TRBD2 (6 bases each). Germline V gene data show CDR1 as SSHAT and CDR2 as FNYEAQ (reference sequence). The CDR3 sequence is 14 residues long. CDR3: CASSPRGARETQYF. The CDR3 bases are TGTGCTAGCAGCCCGAGGGGGGCCCGGGAGACCCAGTACTTC.

This chain links TRBV27 with TRBJ2-4; unclear D gene. The V gene's germline CDR1 is MNHEY and CDR2 SMNVEV (reference sequence). The germline V and J ends were trimmed by 3 bases and 2 bases, with 11 bases remaining between them. The CDR3 has 15 amino acids. In DNA form, the CDR3 reads TGTGCCAGCAGTTTCCCGCCTGAATCCAAAAACATTCAGTACTTC. Residues: CASSFPPESKNIQYF.

The chain has TRBV5-1 and TRBJ1-5; 7 bases agree with TRBD1. This CDR3 is built from 15 residues. CDR1 SGHRS and CDR2 YFSETQ come from the germline V gene. V trimming: 2 bases; J trimming: 0 bases; junction bases outside the gene matches: 2. The CDR3 loop reads CASSLGDSSNQPQHF. The CDR3 nucleotides read TGCGCCAGCAGCTTAGGGGACAGTAGCAATCAGCCCCAGCATTTT.

A few counts support this clone. The chain couples TRBV6-2 or TRBV6-3 to TRBJ1-1; D unclear. V was cut by 6 bases and J by 0 bases, with 23 bases left in between. The CDR3 is 18 residues long. CDR1 is MNHEY, CDR2 SVGEGT, per germline. The chain's CDR3 is CASRYLLRTDPLNTEAFF. CDR3 DNA sequence: TGTGCCAGCAGGTACCTTTTAAGGACGGACCCCTTGAACACTGAAGCTTTCTTT.

This clone appeared a few times. The genes are TRBV28 and TRBJ2-3; D is possibly TRBD1 or TRBD2 (5 bases each). The CDR3 is 15 amino acids. V lost 6 bases and J 0 bases, leaving 13 bases between the germline ends. Germline V gene data show CDR1 as MDHEN and CDR2 as SYDVKM. The chain's CDR3 is CASRTTGRSTDTQYF. In nucleotides, the CDR3 is TGTGCCAGCAGAACAACGGGACGGAGCACAGATACGCAGTATTTT. The full variable domain, in which reference TRBV28 and TRBJ2-3 provide the parts outside the CDR3, is DVKVTQSSRYLVKRTGEKVFLECVQDMDHENMFWYRQDPGLGLRLIYFSYDVKMKEKGDIPEGYSVSREKKERFSLILESASTNQTSMYLCASRTTGRSTDTQYFGPGTRLTVL.

The V and J genes are TRBV7-3 and TRBJ1-1; 7 bases align to TRBD1. The CDR3 is 16 amino acids. The ends lost 0 bases at V and 0 bases at J; junction bases unmatched: 4. Germline CDR1 and CDR2: SGHTA and FQGTGA. As DNA, the CDR3 is TGTGCCAGCAGCTTAACCGGACAGGCTATGAACACTGAAGCTTTCTTT. It is translated as CASSLTGQAMNTEAFF.